Each of the 5 T cell receptor beta chains below was sequenced from the same sample in a study of identifying expanded T cells in peripheral blood. Libraries were prepared by immunoSEQ multiplex PCR; TCRdb keeps only in-frame clonotypes and omits some of them. This sample yields about 78,000 clones, of which roughly 81% are seen a single time; around 19% belongs to the top ten. Sample: blood. The receptor set was obtained from a person aged 18 to 69 in good health.

Concerning this clone: At the DNA level, this CDR3 is encoded by other sequences in the same sample as well. The chain has TRBV2 and TRBJ2-1, with a tentative D call TRBD1 (6 bases). Germline CDR1 is SNHLY and CDR2 is FYNNEI. V was cut by 8 bases and J by 1 base, with 9 bases left in between. The CDR3 is 13 residues long. CDR3 sequence: CASRTVSYNEQFF. The CDR3 DNA reads as TGTGCCAGCCGGACAGTTTCCTACAATGAGCAGTTCTTC.

V gene TRBV7-9 combines with J gene TRBJ2-7, with a tentative D call TRBD1 (5 bases). Trimming took off 0 bases at V and 4 bases at J, with 16 bases between the two ends. This CDR3 comprises 16 residues. Looked up from germline, CDR1 is SEHNR and CDR2 is FQNEAQ (reference sequence). CDR3 bases: TGTGCCAGCAGCTTAGCGTCCCAGACAGATAATTACGAGCAGTACTTC. It codes for CASSLASQTDNYEQYF.

V and J are TRBV29-1 and TRBJ2-7; the match to TRBD1 covers 9 bases. V was pared by 8 bases and J by 1 base, with 6 bases of the junction left unmatched. Germline V gene lookup returns CDR1 SQVTM and CDR2 ANQGSEA. The CDR3 spans 13 residues. The CDR3 here is CSFQGTGSYEQYF. DNA for the CDR3: TGCAGCTTCCAGGGGACAGGGTCCTACGAGCAGTACTTC.

This clone was seen just once. The chain carries TRBV5-5 and TRBJ2-7; TRBD2 matches at 12 bases. The J segment lost 3 bases and the V segment lost 4 bases, leaving 8 bases of the junction unmatched. CDR3 length equals 16 residues. Germline CDR1 SGHKS, CDR2 YYEKEE (reference sequence). DNA for the CDR3: TGTGCCAGCAGCCCAAGACTAGCGGGAGTTAACTACGAGCAGTACTTC. Protein product: CASSPRLAGVNYEQYF. Full variable domain (rest looked up from reference TRBV5-5 and TRBJ2-7): DAGVTQSPTHLIKTRGQQVTLRCSPISGHKSVSWYQQVLGQGPQFIFQYYEKEERGRGNFPDRFSARQFPNYSSELNVNALLLGDSALYLCASSPRLAGVNYEQYFGPGTRLTVT.

The V and J genes are TRBV18 and TRBJ2-1; D is tentatively TRBD1 or TRBD2 (5 bases each). V was cut by 2 bases and J by 3 bases, with 11 bases left in between. This CDR3 is built from 15 residues. Looked up from germline, CDR1 is KGHSH and CDR2 is LQKENI. Here the CDR3 reads CASSPGGEGYNEQFF. In nucleotides, the CDR3 is TGTGCCAGCTCACCAGGGGGAGAGGGCTACAATGAGCAGTTCTTC.